This T cell receptor (beta chain) was recorded in a study of blood T cell repertoires in COVID-19. Original analysis: Quantification of nucleated cells was approximated via reference gene primer amplification. Only in-frame clones appear in the TCRdb table, and some are missing; sequencing was by immunoSEQ multiplex PCR. The D gene and trimming were derived from the DNA, and the V and J assignments and clone size from that table. The table shows some 100,000 clones, with 86% occurring only once. This CDR3 is built from 15 residues. J was trimmed by 2 bases and V by 3 bases; bases with no gene match: 7. In germline, CDR1 is WSHSY, CDR2 SAAADI.

The chain has TRBV10-2 and TRBJ2-7, with TRBD1 matching over 7 bases. The specimen sequenced was PBMCs or T cells enriched from blood (not recorded which). The sequence derives from a woman aged 45-60 years who had recovered from COVID-19. In DNA, the CDR3 is TGCGCCAGCAGTGAAGTGAGGACAGGCGCCTACGAGCAGTACTTC. Translating gives CASSEVRTGAYEQYF.